A single sample is the source of the 20 T cell receptor beta chains below, sequenced in a study of response to subunit inactivated influenza vaccine. TCRdb re-analysed the RT-PCR reads in MiXCR, keeping a single row per CDR3 protein. The sample has about 620,000 distinct CDR3 sequences, roughly 12% seen once; the top ten hold roughly 10%. The source was PBMCs from blood, collected on the day of vaccination. These receptors were taken from a man aged 45-60 years who received an inactivated influenza vaccine.

This chain uses TRBV5-1 with TRBJ2-2; D perhaps matches TRBD1 (5 bases). Germline loops: CDR1 SGHRS, CDR2 YFSETQ. Between the trimmed V and J ends, which lost 2 bases and 0 bases, there was a span of 11 bases. This CDR3 comprises 16 residues. The DNA for the CDR3 is TGCGCCAGCAGCTTTCAGGGAATCGCGAACACCGGGGAGCTGTTTTTT. This encodes CASSFQGIANTGELFF.

The sample holds a few counts of this clonotype. The V gene is TRBV4-3, the J gene TRBJ1-2, with D perhaps TRBD1 (5 bases). Per germline, CDR1 LGHNA and CDR2 YSLEER. Trimming shortened V by 1 base and J by 4 bases, and 13 bases separated the two germline ends. The CDR3 is made up of 15 amino acids. This CDR3 reads CASSQALGTPYGYTF. The DNA for the CDR3 is TGCGCCAGCAGCCAAGCCCTCGGGACCCCCTATGGCTACACCTTC.

This clonotype was detected only a few times. V and J are TRBV20-1 and TRBJ1-6; D call uncertain. Between the trimmed V and J ends, which lost 3 bases and 4 bases, there was a span of 10 bases. The germline V gene encodes CDR1 DFQATT and CDR2 SNEGSKA (reference sequence). CDR3 length: 14 amino acids. The CDR3 region has the DNA TGCAGTGCTAGCGATAGAGGGTATAATTCACCCCTCCACTTT. It codes for CSASDRGYNSPLHF.

The CDR3 region is CASSGAGAHNEQFF. The CDR3 bases are TGTGCCAGCAGCGGGGCCGGGGCTCACAATGAGCAGTTCTTC. This rearrangement joins TRBV7-3 to TRBJ2-1; perhaps D is TRBD1 or TRBD2 (5 bases each). The CDR3 extends over 14 amino acids. CDR1 is SGHTA and CDR2 is FQGTGA in the germline V gene. V lost 5 bases to trimming and J lost 5 bases, with 13 bases between them. Supplemented by reference TRBV7-3 and TRBJ2-1, the full variable domain reads GAGVSQTPSNKVTEKGKYVELRCDPISGHTALYWYRQSLGQGPEFLIYFQGTGAADDSGLPNDRFFAVRPEGSVSTLKIQRTERGDSAVYLCASSGAGAHNEQFFGPGTRLTVL.

The gene calls are TRBV6-5 and TRBJ2-1; 8 positions match TRBD1. The CDR3 is 16 residues long. Germline V gives CDR1 MNHEY, CDR2 SVGAGI. V was clipped by 0 bases and J by 7 bases; unmatched bases: 8. Written as DNA, the CDR3 is TGTGCCAGCAGTTACTCAGGGACAGGATCGTTGAATGAGCAGTTCTTC. It translates to CASSYSGTGSLNEQFF.

The rearrangement joins TRBV18 to TRBJ2-7, with D possibly matching TRBD2 (6 bases). Germline V gene sequence: CDR1 KGHSH, CDR2 LQKENI. The CDR3 contains 15 residues. Trimming cost V 3 bases and J 7 bases, with 19 bases left between them. CDR3: CASSPGGATFLEQYF. CDR3 bases: TGTGCCAGCTCACCCGGCGGGGCGACGTTTTTAGAGCAGTACTTC.

The gene calls are TRBV3-1 and TRBJ1-2; no firm D call. The CDR3 has 14 residues. V was shortened by 6 bases and J by 4 bases, with 15 bases between the two germline ends. The germline gives CDR1 LGHDT, CDR2 YNNKEL (reference sequence). For the CDR3, the DNA is TGTGCCAGCAGTCTAGGCGATGGTTCCTATGGCTACACCTTC. Translating it yields CASSLGDGSYGYTF.

At least ten counts were recorded for this clonotype. The CDR3 sequence: CASSPWEGPQETQYF. CDR3 DNA: TGTGCCAGCAGCCCTTGGGAGGGCCCTCAAGAGACCCAGTACTTC. The chain links TRBV7-2 to TRBJ2-5, with TRBD2 matching 7 bases. This CDR3 has 15 amino acids. The J segment lost 2 bases and the V segment lost 5 bases, leaving 8 bases of the junction unmatched. Germline CDR1 and CDR2: SGHTA and FQGNSA.

The chain recombines TRBV5-1 with TRBJ2-3; perhaps TRBD1 as D (5 bases). This CDR3 spans 16 amino acids. Germline V gene sequence: CDR1 SGHRS, CDR2 YFSETQ. The V and J ends lost 4 bases and 5 bases respectively, with 20 bases between them. Here the CDR3 reads CASSGNTGLGGDTQYF. As DNA, the CDR3 is TGCGCCAGCAGCGGGAACACAGGTTTGGGTGGAGATACGCAGTATTTT.

The genes are TRBV7-9 and TRBJ2-2; tentative D call: TRBD1 (6 bases). Germline V gives CDR1 SEHNR, CDR2 FQNEAQ (reference sequence). CDR3 length equals 17 residues. The V and J ends lost 5 bases and 1 base respectively, with 17 bases between them. CDR3 nucleotide sequence: TGTGCCAGCAGCCCGACCAGGGGCGCGGTGAACACCGGGGAGCTGTTTTTT. This codes for CASSPTRGAVNTGELFF.

This clonotype was seen more than once but under ten times. This chain joins TRBV12-3 or TRBV12-4 and TRBJ1-4; the D gene is possibly TRBD1 (6 bases). The V end was cut by 6 bases, the J end by 5 bases, with 16 bases between. CDR3 size: 15 residues. This CDR3 reads CASRDGQLPNEKLFF. The CDR3 coding sequence is TGTGCCAGCAGGGACGGACAGTTGCCCAATGAAAAACTGTTTTTT.

This chain links TRBV4-3 with TRBJ2-2; D is unclear. Per the germline V gene, CDR1 is LGHNA and CDR2 is YSLEER. This CDR3 is 15 amino acids long. Trimming took off 1 base at V and 4 bases at J, with 10 bases between the two ends. CDR3 sequence reads: CASSQGVYSTGELFF. CDR3 nucleotide sequence: TGCGCCAGCAGCCAAGGGGTCTATAGCACCGGGGAGCTGTTTTTT.

This clonotype has just a few counts. CDR3 in amino acids: CASSFEGVHAGYEQFF. The CDR3 DNA is TGTGCCAGCAGTTTCGAGGGAGTCCATGCCGGATATGAGCAGTTCTTC. This sequence joins TRBV6-2 or TRBV6-3 and TRBJ2-1; tentatively, D is TRBD2 (5 bases). The CDR3 spans 16 residues. Germline values: CDR1 MNHEY, CDR2 SVGEGT. Trimming took off 4 bases at V and 8 bases at J, with 21 bases between the two ends.

This clonotype has just a few counts. The rearrangement joins TRBV20-1 to TRBJ2-1; D is unresolved. The CDR3 totals 15 residues. The germline CDR1 and CDR2 sequences are DFQATT and SNEGSKA (reference sequence). The ends were cut back, 5 bases at V and 1 base at J, with 15 bases in the middle. CDR3 loop: CSAAGPLASYNEQFF. In DNA, the CDR3 is TGCAGTGCTGCTGGGCCCTTGGCGTCCTACAATGAGCAGTTCTTC.

This chain uses TRBV28 with TRBJ1-4, with unresolved D. The CDR3 consists of 12 residues. The germline gives CDR1 MDHEN, CDR2 SYDVKM. V lost 6 bases to trimming and J lost 14 bases, with 16 bases between them. CDR3 protein: CASSPDLSGLFF. The CDR3 nucleotides are TGTGCCAGCAGCCCGGACCTAAGCGGGCTGTTTTTT.

This clonotype came up a few times. The gene calls are TRBV12-3 or TRBV12-4 and TRBJ1-2, with D unclear. The V gene lost 6 bases and the J gene lost 8 bases, with 13 bases spanning the gap. The CDR3 extends over 12 amino acids. Written as DNA, the CDR3 is TGTGCCAGCAGCTCTAACGGTGGAGGCTACACCTTC. Protein: CASSSNGGGYTF.

This clonotype was counted ten times or more. The rearrangement links TRBV5-1 to TRBJ2-4, with TRBD1 identical over 8 bases. Germline assignment: CDR1 SGHRS and CDR2 YFSETQ. The CDR3 is 15 amino acids. V lost 5 bases, J lost 3 bases, and 7 bases stayed unmatched. The CDR3: CASRSGGESKNIQYF. For the CDR3, the DNA is TGCGCCAGCAGGTCAGGGGGCGAGAGCAAAAACATTCAGTACTTC.

This clonotype was seen a handful of times. V usage is TRBV20-1 and J usage is TRBJ2-3; D may be TRBD2 (5 bases). There are 12 residues in the CDR3. Deletions cut 5 bases from V and 0 bases from J, with 6 bases between. The germline V gene encodes CDR1 DFQATT and CDR2 SNEGSKA (reference sequence). The CDR3 sequence: CSAPGSTDTQYF. CDR3 coding DNA: TGCAGTGCTCCGGGAAGCACAGATACGCAGTATTTT.

The chain uses TRBV11-1 and TRBJ2-2, with a weak D call TRBD1 (6 bases). Trimming stripped 0 bases from V and 3 bases from J, with 17 bases between. Looked up from germline, CDR1 is SGHAT and CDR2 is FQDESV (reference sequence). The CDR3 has 18 residues. This chain's CDR3 is CASSLAKWAGVDTGELFF. CDR3 DNA: TGTGCCAGCAGCTTAGCGAAGTGGGCAGGGGTCGACACCGGGGAGCTGTTTTTT. The complete variable domain, with remaining parts taken from reference TRBV11-1 and TRBJ2-2, reads EAEVAQSPRYKITEKSQAVAFWCDPISGHATLYWYRQILGQGPELLVQFQDESVVDDSQLPKDRFSAERLKGVDSTLKIQPAELGDSAMYLCASSLAKWAGVDTGELFFGEGSRLTVL.

The CDR3, as DNA: TGTGCCAGCAGCCAAACGACAGGGCAGAATTCACCCCTCCACTTT. As protein: CASSQTTGQNSPLHF. This sequence joins TRBV3-1 and TRBJ1-6, with 7 positions matching TRBD1. CDR1 is LGHDT and CDR2 is YNNKEL in the germline V gene (reference sequence). CDR3 length: 15 amino acids. With 2 bases clipped from V and 7 bases from J, the junction kept 5 bases outside the gene matches. Drawing the rest from reference TRBV3-1 and TRBJ1-6, the complete variable domain is DTAVSQTPKYLVTQMGNDKSIKCEQNLGHDTMYWYKQDSKKFLKIMFSYNNKELIINETVPNRFSPKSPDKAHLNLHINSLELGDSAVYFCASSQTTGQNSPLHFGNGTRLTVT.